A single sample gave rise to the 6 T cell receptor beta chains below, sequenced in a study of T cells after posttransplantation cyclophosphamide. A marrow graft followed busulfan-fludarabine conditioning, with cyclophosphamide on days +3 and +4. Libraries were prepared by immunoSEQ multiplex PCR; TCRdb keeps only in-frame clonotypes and omits some of them. Among 12,000 or so clones, around nine tenths were seen once, and the ten largest hold less than 4.5%. Sequencing used PBMCs, obtained after allogeneic stem cell transplant with posttransplant cyclophosphamide. Receptors originate from a female patient in her 30s who received an allogeneic stem cell transplant from an unrelated donor, was CMV-positive, and had no GVHD. T cells may partly derive from the graft donor.

V and J are TRBV5-8 and TRBJ2-7; D is uncertain. Germline-derived CDR1 and CDR2 are SGHTS and YDEGEE. Trimming removed 0 bases at V and 2 bases at J, with 9 bases between. This CDR3 has 14 amino acids. DNA of the CDR3: TGTGCCAGCAGCTTGGGGGCAGGTACCTACGAGCAGTACTTC. It codes for CASSLGAGTYEQYF.

The gene calls are TRBV2 and TRBJ2-1; weak D call: TRBD1 (6 bases). Trimming shortened V by 3 bases and J by 3 bases, and 21 bases separated the two germline ends. Germline V gene sequence: CDR1 SNHLY, CDR2 FYNNEI. The length of the CDR3 is 18 residues. CDR3 bases: TGTGCCAGCAGTGAGAGAGCCGGGGACACGAACCTCTACAATGAGCAGTTCTTC. Its translation: CASSERAGDTNLYNEQFF.

CDR3 loop: CASRGQGPTLYEQYF. The CDR3, as DNA: TGTGCCAGCAGGGGACAGGGACCTACTCTCTACGAGCAGTACTTC. The chain links TRBV6-5 to TRBJ2-7; TRBD1 matches at 9 bases. The CDR3 is 15 amino acids. CDR1 is MNHEY and CDR2 is SVGAGI in the germline V gene. Losses at the gene ends were 6 bases for V and 3 bases for J; bases not matched to a gene: 9.

This chain links TRBV6-6 with TRBJ1-5, with TRBD1 identical over 7 bases. The V segment lost 2 bases and the J segment 0 bases; nucleotides outside the gene matches: 1. The CDR3 spans 15 residues. Germline V gene sequence: CDR1 MNHNY, CDR2 SVGAGI (reference sequence). This CDR3 reads CASSYRQGSNQPQHF. As DNA, the CDR3 is TGTGCCAGCAGTTACAGACAGGGTAGCAATCAGCCCCAGCATTTT.

The chain joins TRBV29-1 to TRBJ1-1; perhaps TRBD1 as D (5 bases). The CDR3 is 14 amino acids. V was clipped by 6 bases and J by 5 bases, with 19 bases between them. Germline lookup yields CDR1 SQVTM and CDR2 ANQGSEA. The CDR3 bases are TGCAGCGTAGTGGGGGGTAGGGGAGGGACTGAAGCTTTCTTT. This translates into CSVVGGRGGTEAFF. The whole variable domain, remainder taken from reference TRBV29-1 and TRBJ1-1, is SAVISQKPSRDICQRGTSLTIQCQVDSQVTMMFWYRQQPGQSLTLIATANQGSEATYESGFVIDKFPISRPNLTFSTLTVSNMSPEDSSIYLCSVVGGRGGTEAFFGQGTRLTVV.

CDR3 sequence (DNA): TGTGCCAGCAGCACCCGGACAAGGACTAACTATGGCTACACCTTC. The encoded protein is CASSTRTRTNYGYTF. The chain combines TRBV5-4 with TRBJ1-2, with D perhaps matching TRBD1 (5 bases). V lost 4 bases, J lost 0 bases, and 13 bases lay in between. Germline CDR1 SGHNT, CDR2 YYREEE (reference sequence). The CDR3 is 15 amino acids. Full variable domain (missing parts from reference TRBV5-4 and TRBJ1-2): ETGVTQSPTHLIKTRGQQVTLRCSSQSGHNTVSWYQQALGQGPQFIFQYYREEENGRGNFPPRFSGLQFPNYSSELNVNALELDDSALYLCASSTRTRTNYGYTFGSGTRLTVV.